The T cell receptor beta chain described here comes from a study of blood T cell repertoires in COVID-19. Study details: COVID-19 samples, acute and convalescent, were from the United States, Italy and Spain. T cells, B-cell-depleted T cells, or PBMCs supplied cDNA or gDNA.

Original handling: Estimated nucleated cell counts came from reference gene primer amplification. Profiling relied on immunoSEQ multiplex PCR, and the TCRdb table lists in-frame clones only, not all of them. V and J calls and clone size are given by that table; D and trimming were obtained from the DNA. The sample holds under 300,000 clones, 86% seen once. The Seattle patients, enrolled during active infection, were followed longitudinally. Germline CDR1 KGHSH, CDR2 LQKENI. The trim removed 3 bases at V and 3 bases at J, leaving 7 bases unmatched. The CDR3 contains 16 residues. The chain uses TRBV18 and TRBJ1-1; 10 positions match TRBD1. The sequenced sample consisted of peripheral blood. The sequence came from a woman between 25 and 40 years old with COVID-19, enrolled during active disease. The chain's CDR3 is CASSPDRGRSDTEAFF. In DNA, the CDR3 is TGTGCCAGCTCACCTGACAGGGGGCGGTCGGACACTGAAGCTTTCTTT. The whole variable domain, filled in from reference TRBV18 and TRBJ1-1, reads NAGVMQNPRHLVRRRGQEARLRCSPMKGHSHVYWYRQLPEEGLKFMVYLQKENIIDESGMPKERFSAEFPKEGPSILRIQQVVRGDSAAYFCASSPDRGRSDTEAFFGQGTRLTVV.